Each of the 18 T cell receptor beta chains below was sequenced from the same sample in a study of cytotoxic CD8 clonotypes in ibrutinib-treated CLL. Only in-frame clones appear in the TCRdb table, and some are missing; sequencing was by immunoSEQ multiplex PCR. The profile shows 190,000 or so clones, over 60% of them singletons. Source: PBMCs, taken after 24 months of ibrutinib treatment. All receptors come from a human donor with chronic lymphocytic leukemia.

The J gene is TRBJ2-7, the V gene TRBV6-5; the D call may be TRBD1 or TRBD2 (6 bases each). This CDR3 is 14 amino acids long. Trimming removed 3 bases from V and 5 bases from J, with 14 bases in between. Germline values: CDR1 MNHEY, CDR2 SVGAGI. The DNA for the CDR3 is TGTGCCAGCAGTTATAATTCGGGGGCCCACGAGCAGTACTTC. This translates into CASSYNSGAHEQYF.

The gene calls are TRBV19 and TRBJ1-4; the D gene is possibly TRBD1 (6 bases). V gave up 6 bases and J gave up 4 bases, with 15 bases separating them. CDR1 is LNHDA, CDR2 SQIVND, per germline (reference sequence). The CDR3 consists of 15 residues. DNA for the CDR3: TGTGCCAGTAGACCCCTCCTACAGGGTAATGAAAAACTGTTTTTT. It is translated as CASRPLLQGNEKLFF.

With regard to this clone: The same CDR3 also results from other DNA sequences found in this sample. V and J are TRBV7-2 and TRBJ1-5, with no clear D. V lost 3 bases and J 6 bases, leaving 6 bases between the germline ends. The CDR3 has 12 amino acids. Germline-derived CDR1 and CDR2 are SGHTA and FQGNSA. This chain's CDR3 is CASSFRGQPQHF. The CDR3 DNA is TGTGCCAGCAGCTTTCGGGGTCAGCCCCAGCATTTT.

The chain links TRBV7-9 to TRBJ1-2; the D gene is possibly TRBD1 (5 bases). CDR3 size: 15 residues. CDR1 is SEHNR and CDR2 is FQNEAQ in the germline V gene (reference sequence). The V end lost 5 bases, the J end lost 4 bases, and 17 bases lay between the germline ends. This chain's CDR3 is CASSPRTSEVYGYTF. The CDR3 DNA is TGTGCCAGCAGCCCGAGGACAAGCGAGGTCTATGGCTACACCTTC.

This chain links TRBV5-8 with TRBJ2-5, with TRBD2 matching over 14 bases. The germline CDR1 and CDR2 sequences are SGHTS and YDEGEE. Unmatched junction bases numbered 8, after V lost 4 bases and J lost 6 bases. This CDR3 region has 16 residues. In DNA, the CDR3 is TGTGCCAGCAGCGGAAGACTAGCGGGAGGGGGGCAGACCCAGTACTTC. Amino acids: CASSGRLAGGGQTQYF.

The J gene is TRBJ2-1, the V gene TRBV11-2, with D tentatively TRBD2 (6 bases). Looked up from germline, CDR1 is SGHAT and CDR2 is FQNNGV. CDR3 length: 14 residues. The V end lost 1 base, the J end lost 4 bases, and 8 bases lay between the germline ends. Written as DNA, the CDR3 is TGTGCCAGCAGCTTAGCGGGAGCGTACAATGAGCAGTTCTTC. This translates into CASSLAGAYNEQFF.

The chain has TRBV19 and TRBJ1-1, with TRBD1 matching over 8 bases. Germline V gives CDR1 LNHDA, CDR2 SQIVND (reference sequence). This CDR3 has 11 residues. The V segment lost 9 bases and the J segment 8 bases; nucleotides outside the gene matches: 5. CDR3 DNA sequence: TGTGCCAGCAGGACAGGGAACGAAGCTTTCTTT. This sequence encodes CASRTGNEAFF. The whole variable domain, remainder taken from reference TRBV19 and TRBJ1-1, is DGGITQSPKYLFRKEGQNVTLSCEQNLNHDAMYWYRQDPGQGLRLIYYSQIVNDFQKGDIAEGYSVSREKKESFPLTVTSAQKNPTAFYLCASRTGNEAFFGQGTRLTVV.

V is TRBV13 and J is TRBJ2-3; D gene unclear. The germline V and J ends were trimmed by 6 bases and 2 bases, with 30 bases remaining between them. The germline CDR1 and CDR2 sequences are PRHDT and FYEKMQ (reference sequence). The CDR3 sequence is 20 residues long. The chain's CDR3 is CASRLSRELERETNTDTQYF. CDR3 DNA: TGTGCCAGCAGACTATCACGCGAGCTAGAGAGAGAGACAAACACAGATACGCAGTATTTT.

The chain employs TRBV5-6 and TRBJ2-7, with D perhaps assigned TRBD1 or TRBD2 (5 bases each). The CDR3 consists of 15 residues. Trimming took 4 bases from V and 0 from J, leaving 14 bases between them. CDR1 and CDR2 from the germline V gene are SGHDT and YYEEEE. The CDR3 loop reads CASSLLGTLSYEQYF. The CDR3 DNA sequence: TGTGCCAGCAGCCTGTTGGGGACCCTCTCCTACGAGCAGTACTTC. The whole variable domain, remainder taken from reference TRBV5-6 and TRBJ2-7, is DAGVTQSPTHLIKTRGQQVTLRCSPKSGHDTVSWYQQALGQGPQFIFQYYEEEERQRGNFPDRFSGHQFPNYSSELNVNALLLGDSALYLCASSLLGTLSYEQYFGPGTRLTVT.

The chain couples TRBV10-3 to TRBJ1-5; TRBD1 matches at 10 bases. The CDR3 consists of 16 residues. V lost 0 bases to trimming and J lost 5 bases; unmatched junction nucleotides: 4. In germline, CDR1 is ENHRY, CDR2 SYGVKD. The CDR3 DNA reads TGTGCCATCAGTGAGTCGGTGACAGGGGGCCATCAGCCCCAGCATTTT. It encodes CAISESVTGGHQPQHF.

The chain is built from TRBV11-2 and TRBJ1-5, with D hard to call. Trimming cost V 4 bases and J 3 bases, with 4 bases left between them. CDR3 size: 12 residues. Germline V gene lookup returns CDR1 SGHAT and CDR2 FQNNGV. The CDR3 is CASSSYNQPQHF. The CDR3 DNA follows: TGTGCCAGCAGCTCGTACAATCAGCCCCAGCATTTT.

This chain connects TRBV9 to TRBJ2-5; a weak D match, TRBD2 (6 bases). V was clipped by 0 bases and J by 5 bases, with 17 bases between them. Germline V gene lookup returns CDR1 SGDLS and CDR2 YYNGEE. The length of the CDR3 is 16 residues. The DNA of the CDR3 is TGTGCCAGCAGCGTAGGAGCTAGCGAGAGGGCGGAGACCCAGTACTTC. Its translation: CASSVGASERAETQYF.

The chain is built from TRBV2 and TRBJ2-5; possible D gene TRBD2, 6 bases. This CDR3 is built from 13 residues. Trimming took 3 bases from V and 5 from J, leaving 10 bases between them. Germline CDR1 is SNHLY and CDR2 is FYNNEI. The CDR3 is CASSDSGRETQYF. The DNA of the CDR3 is TGTGCCAGCAGTGATTCAGGGAGGGAGACCCAGTACTTC.

The chain carries TRBV27 and TRBJ2-1; 12 bases fit TRBD2. The V segment lost 6 bases and the J segment 15 bases; nucleotides outside the gene matches: 3. The germline V gene encodes CDR1 MNHEY and CDR2 SMNVEV (reference sequence). CDR3 length equals 11 residues. In DNA form, the CDR3 reads TGTGCCAGCAGCCTAGCGGGAGGGGTGTTCTTC. Residues: CASSLAGGVFF.

This chain joins TRBV11-2 and TRBJ1-2; a weak D match, TRBD1 (5 bases). CDR1 and CDR2 from the germline V gene are SGHAT and FQNNGV. V was trimmed by 0 bases and J by 4 bases, leaving 15 bases between them. The CDR3 is 16 residues long. The CDR3 DNA reads as TGTGCCAGCAGCTTAGATCTGTGGCAGGGATTCTATGGCTACACCTTC. Translation: CASSLDLWQGFYGYTF.

The chain has TRBV4-2 and TRBJ2-1; 8 bases align to TRBD2. CDR1 and CDR2 from the germline V gene are LGHNA and YNFKEQ. The CDR3 has 17 amino acids. V trimming: 1 base; J trimming: 8 bases; junction bases outside the gene matches: 13. The CDR3 coding sequence is TGTGCCAGCAGCCAAGCTGGGACTAGAGTCGGAGTAGATGAGCAGTTCTTC. Protein sequence: CASSQAGTRVGVDEQFF.

This clone has just a few counts. J is TRBJ2-3 and V is TRBV7-8; D is uncertain. V was cut by 1 base and J by 0 bases, with 5 bases left in between. The CDR3 covers 14 residues. CDR1 is SGHVS and CDR2 is FQNEAQ in the germline V gene. The CDR3 DNA sequence: TGTGCCAGCAGCTTAGTGTTTAGCACAGATACGCAGTATTTT. The encoded protein is CASSLVFSTDTQYF.

The rearrangement uses TRBV6-4 and TRBJ2-1, with D possibly being TRBD1 or TRBD2 (5 bases each). Trimming removed 6 bases from V and 7 bases from J, with 13 bases in between. Germline assignment: CDR1 MRHNA and CDR2 SNTAGT. The CDR3 sequence is 13 residues long. CDR3 protein: CASRPSGTNEQFF. CDR3 bases: TGTGCCAGCAGGCCTTCAGGGACGAATGAGCAGTTCTTC.